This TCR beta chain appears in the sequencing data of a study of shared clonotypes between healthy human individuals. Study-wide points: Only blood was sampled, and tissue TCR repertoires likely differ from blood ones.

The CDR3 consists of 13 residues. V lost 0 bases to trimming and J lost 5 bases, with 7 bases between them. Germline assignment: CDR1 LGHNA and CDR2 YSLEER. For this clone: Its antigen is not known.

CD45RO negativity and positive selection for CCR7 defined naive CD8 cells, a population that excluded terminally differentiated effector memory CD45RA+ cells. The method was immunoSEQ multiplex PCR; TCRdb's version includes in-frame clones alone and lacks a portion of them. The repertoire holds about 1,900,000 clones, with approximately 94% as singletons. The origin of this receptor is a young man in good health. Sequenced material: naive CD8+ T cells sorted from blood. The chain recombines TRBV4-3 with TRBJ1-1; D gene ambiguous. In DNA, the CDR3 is TGCGCCAGCAGCCAAGATGACGGGACTGAAGCTTTCTTT. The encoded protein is CASSQDDGTEAFF.